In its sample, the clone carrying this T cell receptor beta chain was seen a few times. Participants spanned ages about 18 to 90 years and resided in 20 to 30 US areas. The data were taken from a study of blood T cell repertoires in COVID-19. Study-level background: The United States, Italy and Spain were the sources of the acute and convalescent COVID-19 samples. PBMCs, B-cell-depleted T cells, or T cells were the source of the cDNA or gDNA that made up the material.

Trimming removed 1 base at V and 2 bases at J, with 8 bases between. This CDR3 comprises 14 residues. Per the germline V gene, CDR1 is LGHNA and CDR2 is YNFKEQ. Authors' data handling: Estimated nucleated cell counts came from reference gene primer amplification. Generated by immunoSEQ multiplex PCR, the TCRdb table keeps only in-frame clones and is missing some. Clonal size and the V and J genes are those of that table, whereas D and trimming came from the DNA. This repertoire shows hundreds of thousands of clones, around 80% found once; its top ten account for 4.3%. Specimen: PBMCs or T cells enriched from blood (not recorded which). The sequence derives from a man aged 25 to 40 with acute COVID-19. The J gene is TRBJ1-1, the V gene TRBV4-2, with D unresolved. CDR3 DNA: TGTGCCAGCAGCCAAGTTCAAGCAAACACTGAAGCTTTCTTT. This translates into CASSQVQANTEAFF.